The TCR beta chain under discussion was sequenced for a study of blood T cells in healthy people across ages. Germline V gene data show CDR1 as PRHDT and CDR2 as FYEKMQ (reference sequence). The V end lost 5 bases, the J end lost 4 bases, and 15 bases lay between the germline ends. CDR3 length: 15 residues. Alongside a J-beta primer mix, a sample-barcoded 5' primer served in a second PCR lasting 7 to 11 cycles. TCRdb reanalysed the 5' RACE reads using MiXCR and keeps one entry per CDR3 protein. The sample contains more than 450,000 distinct CDR3 sequences, over 25% of which appear only once. The sample holds a few counts of this clonotype. A further study also used this sample, focusing on T cells of mothers and their children.

The rearrangement joins TRBV13 to TRBJ2-1, with D possibly being TRBD1 (5 bases). Specimen: blood. This receptor was obtained from a boy between 2 and 10 years old in good health. The CDR3 loop reads CASSPLGREYNEQFF. The CDR3 region has the DNA TGTGCCAGCAGCCCGTTGGGCAGGGAATACAATGAGCAGTTCTTC.